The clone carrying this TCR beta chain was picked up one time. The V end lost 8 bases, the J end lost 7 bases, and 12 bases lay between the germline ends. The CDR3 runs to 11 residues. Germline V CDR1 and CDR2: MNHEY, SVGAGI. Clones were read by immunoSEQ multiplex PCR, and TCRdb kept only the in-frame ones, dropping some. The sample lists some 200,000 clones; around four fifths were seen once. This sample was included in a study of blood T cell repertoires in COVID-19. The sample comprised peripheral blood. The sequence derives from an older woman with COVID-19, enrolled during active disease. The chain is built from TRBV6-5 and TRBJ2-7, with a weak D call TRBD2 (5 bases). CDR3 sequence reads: CASSPPGEQYF. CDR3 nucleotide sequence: TGTGCCAGCTCTCCTCCGGGGGAGCAGTACTTC.